The source of this TCR beta chain is a study of blood T cells in healthy people across ages. Study in general: In model experiments, template switching was able to capture about one barcoded beta molecule for every two T cells that were present.

The use of a sample-barcoded 5' primer and a J-beta primer mix characterized a second PCR of 7 to 11 cycles. Each CDR3 protein is one row after TCRdb ran MiXCR on the 5' RACE reads. The sample records 650,000 to 800,000 distinct CDR3 sequences, around 52% being singletons. This clonotype was counted ten times or more. Germline V gives CDR1 SGHTA, CDR2 FQGTGA. The V end lost 4 bases, the J end lost 0 bases, and 12 bases lay between the germline ends. This CDR3 is built from 16 residues. Sample: blood. The TCR comes from a woman of 80 years or more in good health. V gene TRBV7-3 combines with J gene TRBJ2-2, with D perhaps TRBD1 or TRBD2 (6 bases each). In DNA form, the CDR3 reads TGTGCCAGCAGCTCAGGGCGGGACACGAACACCGGGGAGCTGTTTTTT. Residues: CASSSGRDTNTGELFF.